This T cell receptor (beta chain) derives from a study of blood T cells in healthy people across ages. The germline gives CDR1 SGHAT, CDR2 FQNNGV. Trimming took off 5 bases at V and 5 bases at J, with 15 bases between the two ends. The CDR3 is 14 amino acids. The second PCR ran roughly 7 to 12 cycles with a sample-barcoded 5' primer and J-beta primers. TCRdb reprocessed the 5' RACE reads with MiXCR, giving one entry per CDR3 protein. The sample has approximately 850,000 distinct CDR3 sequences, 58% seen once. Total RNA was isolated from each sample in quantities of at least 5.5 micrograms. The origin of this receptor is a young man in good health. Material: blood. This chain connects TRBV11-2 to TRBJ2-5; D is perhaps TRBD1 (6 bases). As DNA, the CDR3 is TGTGCCAGCAGCCCATCGACAGGCGGGGAGACCCAGTACTTC. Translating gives CASSPSTGGETQYF.